This TCR beta chain was identified during a study of shared clonotypes between healthy human individuals. The overall study: Each donor had three CD4 naive, three CD4 memory, two CD8 naive and one CD8 memory plate.

In the authors' methods: Filtering differed for immunoSEQ, which gave only junction sequences without quality scores. Profiled with immunoSEQ multiplex PCR; TCRdb holds only in-frame clones, not every one. V, J and clone size reflect that table, while D and trimming were determined from the DNA. Here the sample spans about 2.4 million clones, approximately 93% being singletons. The CDR3 spans 15 residues. In germline, CDR1 is SGHAT, CDR2 FQNNGV. After removal of 4 bases from V and 1 base from J, the junction contained 4 bases not matched to a gene. This clonotype originated in a man younger than 30 in good health. Some clones in this sample may be carry-over from other donors' samples. Specimen: naive CD4+ T cells from PBMCs. Sample subset: CD45RA+ positively selected. This chain joins TRBV11-2 and TRBJ2-5, with 9 bases that match TRBD2. The CDR3 reads CASSSGLAIQETQYF. The CDR3 DNA reads TGTGCCAGCAGCTCCGGACTAGCGATCCAAGAGACCCAGTACTTC.